These T cell receptor beta chains were read from a single sample in a study of OX40 agonist ivuxolimab in advanced cancers. Sequencing used immunoSEQ multiplex PCR; TCRdb keeps in-frame clones, though not all of them. The repertoire includes 65,000 to 70,000 clones, about 85% of them detected once, and about 2.7% sits in the top ten. The sequences come from CD4+ or CD8+ T cells sorted from blood, collected in a trial of the OX40 agonist ivuxolimab. These receptors were obtained from an adult with an advanced solid tumor such as melanoma, head and neck, liver or kidney cancer. CDR3s include the opening cysteine and the closing phenylalanine or tryptophan. The D gene is left open where the match is weak. For some rows the clone size is stated as once, few or many, or as a class when expanded; others skip it.

j_call d_call clone_size v_call cdr3_nt cdr3_aa
TRBJ2-5 . . TRBV4-3 TGCGCCAGCAGCCAAGAGGGAGGACCCGGGGCCGGTGAGACCCAGTACTTC CASSQEGGPGAGETQYF
TRBJ2-5 . . TRBV7-9 TGTGCCAGCAGCTTAGGTGGGGCAGGGCGTAAGACCCAGTACTTC CASSLGGAGRKTQYF
TRBJ1-1 . . TRBV4-3 TGCGCCAGCAGCCAAGATAGGAAAAAAGCTTTCTTT CASSQDRKKAFF
TRBJ2-3 . . TRBV5-1 TGCGCCACCACAGAGGGACCAGGCGGGGGCACAGATACGCAGTATTTT CATTEGPGGGTDTQYF
TRBJ2-3 TRBD1 . TRBV5-1 TGCGCCAGCAGCCGTGGGGGGACAGGGGCAGATACGCAGTATTTT CASSRGGTGADTQYF
TRBJ1-6 . . TRBV11-3 TGTGCCAGCAGCTCTTCCGGGGGGGATTCACCCCTCCACTTT CASSSSGGDSPLHF
TRBJ1-1 TRBD1 . TRBV19 TGTGCCAGTAGTATCCAGGGGGACACTGAAGCTTTCTTT CASSIQGDTEAFF
TRBJ2-7 TRBD1 . TRBV4-3 TGCGCCAGCAGCCAGGACAGGGGGCTTTCCCCCTACGAGCAGTACTTC CASSQDRGLSPYEQYF
TRBJ2-1 TRBD2 . TRBV9 TGTGCCAGCAGCGTAGGAAGCGGGAGGGAATCCAATGAGCAGTTCTTC CASSVGSGRESNEQFF
TRBJ1-5 . . TRBV28 TGTGCCAGCACCCTAACCTGGGGTAGCAATCAGCCCCAGCATTTT CASTLTWGSNQPQHF
TRBJ1-1 TRBD1 . TRBV10-3 TGTGCCATCAGTGAGCCAGGACAGGTGGAAGCTTTCTTT CAISEPGQVEAFF
TRBJ2-1 TRBD2 . TRBV19 TGTGCCAGTACTCCCCGGGGGTCGGGACTAGCGGAGCAGTTCTTC CASTPRGSGLAEQFF
TRBJ2-7 . . TRBV11-3 TGTGCCAGCAGCTACACATTCGTTAGCGAGCAGTACTTC CASSYTFVSEQYF
TRBJ1-5 . . TRBV7-3 TGTGCCAGCAGCTTTGCAGACCAGCCCCAGCATTTT CASSFADQPQHF
TRBJ2-7 TRBD1 . TRBV2 TGTGCCAGCGGACACCGGGACAGTTACGAGCAGTACTTC CASGHRDSYEQYF
TRBJ1-1 . . TRBV10-3 TGTGCCATCAGTGATTCCGCGACAGTGAACACTGAAGCTTTCTTT CAISDSATVNTEAFF
TRBJ2-7 TRBD2 . TRBV28 TGTGCCAGCCTTTTCGGGGGGGCGAACATCTACGAGCAGTACTTC CASLFGGANIYEQYF
TRBJ1-1 . . TRBV6-9 TGTGCCAGCAGTTCCCGACAGCGGAACACTGAAGCTTTCTTT CASSSRQRNTEAFF
TRBJ1-1 TRBD1 . TRBV7-9 TGTGCCAGCAGCTTGGAAGGGACAGGGAGATTTACTGAAGCTTTCTTT CASSLEGTGRFTEAFF
TRBJ2-1 . . TRBV19 TGTGCCAGTAGTATCGGGGTATACAATGAGCAGTTCTTC CASSIGVYNEQFF
TRBJ2-3 . . TRBV11-3 TGTGCCAGCAGCTTAGGCAGGGGCCTCACAGATACGCAGTATTTT CASSLGRGLTDTQYF
TRBJ1-4 . . TRBV5-1 TGCGCCAGCAGCTTAGAGGGTTTGGTGGGTGAAAAACTGTTTTTT CASSLEGLVGEKLFF
TRBJ1-3 . . TRBV27 TGTGCCAGCAGTTTCACCCCCCCCGGCCGGATGGGAAACACCATATATTTT CASSFTPPGRMGNTIYF
TRBJ2-2 . . TRBV5-4 TGTGCCAGCAGCTTAGGGTCGTTGAACACCGGGGAGCTGTTTTTT CASSLGSLNTGELFF
TRBJ1-5 . . TRBV28 TGTGCCAGCAACAAAGGGAGCCGGTGGCCCCAGCATTTT CASNKGSRWPQHF
TRBJ2-7 . . TRBV9 TGTGCCAGCAGCGGCCAGGGGGGGGTTGGCTACGAGCAGTACTTC CASSGQGGVGYEQYF
TRBJ2-1 . . TRBV11-2 TGTGCCAGCAGCTTAGACTACAGGATTGAGCAGTTCTTC CASSLDYRIEQFF
TRBJ2-5 TRBD2 . TRBV5-1 TGCGCCAGCAGCTTGGTGGGGGGGCAAGAGACCCAGTACTTC CASSLVGGQETQYF
TRBJ2-2 TRBD2 . TRBV7-3 TGTGCCAGCAGCCAGGGGACTAGCGGGAGGCGAAACACCGGGGAGCTGTTTTTT CASSQGTSGRRNTGELFF
TRBJ1-5 . once TRBV21-1 TGTGCCAGCAGGTCCATTCAAGGACAGACATCTACGGAGACCGAGCCCCAGCATTTT CASRSIQGQTSTETEPQHF
TRBJ2-6 . . TRBV2 TGTGCCAGCAGTGCTACAGGGACTGGGGCCAACGTCCTGACTTTC CASSATGTGANVLTF
TRBJ2-6 TRBD1 . TRBV5-1 TGCGCCAGCAGCCTCAGGACAGGGGGCCCATCCTCTGGGGCCAACGTCCTGACTTTC CASSLRTGGPSSGANVLTF
TRBJ1-1 . . TRBV7-2 TGTGCCAGCAGCCCCGAGCGAAACCGGAACACTGAAGCTTTCTTT CASSPERNRNTEAFF
TRBJ2-1 TRBD2 . TRBV15 TGTGCCACCAGCACGACTAGCGGGAGGCCCTCCTACAATGAGCAGTTCTTC CATSTTSGRPSYNEQFF
TRBJ2-7 TRBD1 few TRBV4-2 TGTGCCAGCAGCCACACAGGGGACTACGAGCAGTACTTC CASSHTGDYEQYF
TRBJ1-3 . . TRBV28 TGTGCCAGCAGGCCCCCTGGGGGGCTTGGAAACACCATATATTTT CASRPPGGLGNTIYF